The 17 T cell receptor beta chains presented below share a single source sample, sequenced in a study of cytomegalovirus exposure and HLA in healthy donors. PCR used 60 Vbeta primers and 13 Jbeta primers. The data were produced by immunoSEQ multiplex PCR, yet TCRdb's version contains in-frame clones alone and is incomplete. This sample yields 90,000 to 120,000 clones, of which 81% are seen a single time; 2% to 2.5% belongs to the top ten. The specimen sequenced was PBMCs. These receptors all stem from a man under 40 in good health and CMV-seronegative.

The J gene is TRBJ2-1, the V gene TRBV18; D unresolved. The CDR3 loop spans 16 amino acids. Germline-derived CDR1 and CDR2 are KGHSH and LQKENI. The V and J ends lost 2 bases and 4 bases respectively, with 15 bases between them. The CDR3 DNA sequence: TGTGCCAGCTCACCAGAAGGCCTAGGTGTGTACAATGAGCAGTTCTTC. Encoded protein: CASSPEGLGVYNEQFF. Supplemented by reference TRBV18 and TRBJ2-1, the full variable domain reads NAGVMQNPRHLVRRRGQEARLRCSPMKGHSHVYWYRQLPEEGLKFMVYLQKENIIDESGMPKERFSAEFPKEGPSILRIQQVVRGDSAAYFCASSPEGLGVYNEQFFGPGTRLTVL.

The V call is TRBV19, the J call TRBJ2-1, with a possible D match to TRBD1 (6 bases). The CDR3 is 13 residues long. V lost 3 bases and J 13 bases, leaving 16 bases between the germline ends. Looked up from germline, CDR1 is LNHDA and CDR2 is SQIVND (reference sequence). The CDR3 nucleotides read TGTGCCAGTAGTATCGGGTTACAGGGTGGTCAGTTCTTC. Its protein is CASSIGLQGGQFF.

V usage is TRBV6-5 and J usage is TRBJ1-6, with no clear D. Germline V gene sequence: CDR1 MNHEY, CDR2 SVGAGI. This CDR3 contains 13 residues. V lost 6 bases and J lost 5, with 8 bases in between. CDR3 protein: CASRPGNNSPLHF. The CDR3 DNA is TGTGCCAGCAGGCCCGGGAATAATTCACCCCTCCACTTT.

The chain uses TRBV6-1 and TRBJ1-6, with 9 bases identical to TRBD1. Trimming removed 4 bases from V and 2 bases from J; junction bases left unmatched: 3. The CDR3 contains 16 residues. Germline V lookup: CDR1 MNHNS, CDR2 SASEGT. The CDR3 region is CASSGDRGTYNSPLHF. CDR3 sequence (DNA): TGTGCCAGCAGTGGAGACAGGGGGACCTATAATTCACCCCTCCACTTT.

This chain connects TRBV27 to TRBJ2-7, with 7 nucleotides matching TRBD1. The CDR3 length is 15 residues. V gave up 2 bases and J gave up 0 bases; unmatched junction bases: 4. Germline V gene sequence: CDR1 MNHEY, CDR2 SMNVEV (reference sequence). The CDR3 spells CASSLKGTVSYEQYF. Written as DNA, the CDR3 is TGTGCCAGCAGTTTAAAAGGGACAGTCTCCTACGAGCAGTACTTC.

This clone was seen just once. The rearrangement joins TRBV5-1 to TRBJ2-1, with 9 bases fitting TRBD2. CDR1 and CDR2 from the germline V gene are SGHRS and YFSETQ. V shed 1 base, J shed 2 bases, and the junction held 1 base outside the gene matches. The CDR3 totals 15 residues. The CDR3 DNA reads as TGCGCCAGCAGCTTGAGCGGGGGGACCTACAATGAGCAGTTCTTC. As protein: CASSLSGGTYNEQFF.

The sample holds one count of this clone. The chain has TRBV11-2 and TRBJ1-1; tentatively, D is TRBD1 (6 bases). Trimming removed 6 bases from V and 3 bases from J, with 14 bases in between. The CDR3 is made up of 14 amino acids. From germline, CDR1 is SGHAT and CDR2 FQNNGV. CDR3 in DNA: TGTGCCAGCAGGGGGGCTAAGATGGACACTGAAGCTTTCTTT. Residues: CASRGAKMDTEAFF. Drawing the rest from reference TRBV11-2 and TRBJ1-1, the complete variable domain is EAGVAQSPRYKIIEKRQSVAFWCNPISGHATLYWYQQILGQGPKLLIQFQNNGVVDDSQLPKDRFSAERLKGVDSTLKIQPAKLEDSAVYLCASRGAKMDTEAFFGQGTRLTVV.

This chain links TRBV9 with TRBJ2-5, with 9 bases identical to TRBD2. CDR3 size: 15 residues. The germline gives CDR1 SGDLS, CDR2 YYNGEE. J was trimmed by 3 bases and V by 6 bases; bases with no gene match: 9. The CDR3 DNA follows: TGTGCCAGCACCCGACGGACTAGCGCGGAAGAGACCCAGTACTTC. The encoded protein is CASTRRTSAEETQYF.

The J gene is TRBJ2-2, the V gene TRBV7-3; possible D gene TRBD1, 6 bases. The CDR3 runs 14 residues. V lost 3 bases and J 4 bases, leaving 9 bases between the germline ends. Germline CDR1 and CDR2: SGHTA and FQGTGA. The CDR3 DNA sequence: TGTGCCAGCAGCTTGGGGGCTGGCACCGGGGAGCTGTTTTTT. It translates to CASSLGAGTGELFF.

This clone has only a few counts. V usage is TRBV4-2 and J usage is TRBJ2-6; D gene unclear. The germline CDR1 and CDR2 sequences are LGHNA and YNFKEQ. This CDR3 region has 16 residues. V shed 5 bases and J shed 0 bases, with 11 bases lying between them. The CDR3: CASSEKPGSGANVLTF. In DNA form, the CDR3 reads TGTGCCAGCAGCGAAAAGCCAGGCTCTGGGGCCAACGTCCTGACTTTC.

V gene TRBV6-5 combines with J gene TRBJ2-5; D is unclear. CDR3 length equals 14 residues. V was shortened by 6 bases and J by 8 bases, with 19 bases between the two germline ends. Germline V gene lookup returns CDR1 MNHEY and CDR2 SVGAGI. The CDR3 bases are TGTGCCAGCAGCCGTCTCATACAGCTCGTAACCCAGTACTTC. Its protein is CASSRLIQLVTQYF.

The rearrangement uses TRBV29-1 and TRBJ1-5; 7 positions agree with TRBD1. V was clipped by 7 bases and J by 4 bases; unmatched bases: 4. This CDR3 is built from 12 residues. Germline V lookup: CDR1 SQVTM, CDR2 ANQGSEA. CDR3 in amino acids: CSGQGVNQPQHF. CDR3 in DNA: TGCAGCGGACAGGGCGTGAATCAGCCCCAGCATTTT.

The chain joins TRBV7-9 to TRBJ2-3; 10 positions match TRBD2. The CDR3 covers 14 residues. With V trimmed by 7 bases and J by 4 bases, 5 bases remained unmatched. Germline V lookup: CDR1 SEHNR, CDR2 FQNEAQ (reference sequence). CDR3 coding DNA: TGTGCCAGCACCCTCCTAGCGGGGGCAGATACGCAGTATTTT. It is translated as CASTLLAGADTQYF.

This chain joins TRBV27 and TRBJ2-4, with 7 bases that match TRBD2. The V and J ends lost 7 bases and 0 bases, in that order; junction bases with no gene match: 3. The CDR3 has 14 amino acids. Germline CDR1 is MNHEY and CDR2 is SMNVEV (reference sequence). Written as DNA, the CDR3 is TGTGCCAGCACGGGGGGTCGAGCCAAAAACATTCAGTACTTC. Residues: CASTGGRAKNIQYF.

V is TRBV11-1 and J is TRBJ2-3; 11 nucleotides line up with TRBD1. The germline gives CDR1 SGHAT, CDR2 FQDESV (reference sequence). V lost 4 bases and J lost 1; bases outside the gene matches: 1. There are 15 residues in the CDR3. The CDR3 region has the DNA TGTGCCAGCAGCTCGGGACAGGGGGGCACAGATACGCAGTATTTT. It codes for CASSSGQGGTDTQYF.

The chain links TRBV2 to TRBJ2-7; D is unclear. CDR1 and CDR2 (germline): SNHLY, FYNNEI. This CDR3 contains 11 residues. Trimming stripped 6 bases from V and 4 bases from J, with 7 bases between. The CDR3 protein is CASSPLYEQYF. Here the CDR3 DNA reads TGTGCCAGCAGCCCTTTATACGAGCAGTACTTC. The whole variable domain, remainder taken from reference TRBV2 and TRBJ2-7, is EPEVTQTPSHQVTQMGQEVILRCVPISNHLYFYWYRQILGQKVEFLVSFYNNEISEKSEIFDDQFSVERPDGSNFTLKIRSTKLEDSAMYFCASSPLYEQYFGPGTRLTVT.

V is TRBV7-9 and J is TRBJ1-6; 7 nucleotides agree with TRBD1. Germline V gives CDR1 SEHNR, CDR2 FQNEAQ (reference sequence). The V segment lost 5 bases and the J segment 5 bases; nucleotides outside the gene matches: 3. The CDR3 spans 14 residues. The CDR3 reads CASSQTGDNSPLHF. The CDR3 DNA is TGTGCCAGCAGCCAAACAGGGGATAATTCACCCCTCCACTTT.